This T cell receptor (beta chain) was obtained from a study of blood T cell repertoires in COVID-19. TCRdb's copy holds only in-frame clones and misses some; the assay was immunoSEQ multiplex PCR. The table includes 70,000 to 90,000 clones, 80% to 90% detected once. This CDR3 has 16 amino acids. The germline V gene encodes CDR1 MGHRA and CDR2 YSYEKL. V was shortened by 6 bases and J by 2 bases, with 19 bases between the two germline ends. In terms of age and location, participants ranged from about 18 to 90 years and lived in about two dozen US areas. Clinical histories supplied by participants themselves formed the basis of cohort assignment.

The V gene is TRBV4-1, the J gene TRBJ1-2; the D gene is possibly TRBD1 (6 bases). This receptor was obtained from a woman aged 50 to 65 with acute COVID-19. The sequencing input was PBMCs or T cells enriched from blood (not recorded which). The CDR3 DNA reads as TGCGCCAGCAGTAATGGGAGAAGGGGGTCGAACTATGGCTACACCTTC. Protein: CASSNGRRGSNYGYTF.